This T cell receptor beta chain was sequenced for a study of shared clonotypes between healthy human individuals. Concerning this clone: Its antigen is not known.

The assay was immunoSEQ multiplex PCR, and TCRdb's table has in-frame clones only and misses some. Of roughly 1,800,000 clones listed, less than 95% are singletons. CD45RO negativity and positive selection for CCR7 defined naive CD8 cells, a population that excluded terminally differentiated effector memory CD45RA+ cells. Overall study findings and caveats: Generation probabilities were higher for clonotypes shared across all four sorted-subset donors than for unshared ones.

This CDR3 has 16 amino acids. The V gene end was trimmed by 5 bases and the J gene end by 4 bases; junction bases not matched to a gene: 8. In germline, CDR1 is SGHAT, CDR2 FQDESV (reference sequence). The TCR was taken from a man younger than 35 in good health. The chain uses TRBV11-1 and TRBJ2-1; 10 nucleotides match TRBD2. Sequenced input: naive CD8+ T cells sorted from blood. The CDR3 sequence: CASSQQRGGSYNEQFF. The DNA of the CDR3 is TGTGCCAGCAGCCAACAGCGGGGGGGCTCTTACAATGAGCAGTTCTTC.